This is a list of T cell receptor beta chains from one sample in a study of tumor and adjacent non-tumor tissue in lung cancer. TCRdb reprocessed the multiplex PCR reads with MiXCR, giving one entry per CDR3 protein. This table has 91,000 or so distinct CDR3 sequences, about 70% appearing once. The specimen sequenced was lung tumor tissue. These receptor sequences come from a man between 60 and 75 years old with non-small cell lung cancer. The CDR3 runs from the conserved cysteine through the conserved F or W. A D gene is named only where the DNA matches it firmly. The size field is filled for only some rows; it gives once, few, many or a size class.

j_call v_call clone_size d_call cdr3_nt cdr3_aa
TRBJ1-1 TRBV5-5 NA NA TGTGCCAGCAGCGCGAGAGGGTTTGGAGCTTTCTTT CASSARGFGAFF
TRBJ2-3 TRBV30 NA NA TGTGCATGGAGTAGGGCAGGGAACACAGATACGGAGTATTTT CAWSRAGNTDTEYF
TRBJ1-1 TRBV6-1 many TRBD1 TGTGCCAGCGGCGGGGACAGGGGAACTGAAGCTTTCTTT CASGGDRGTEAFF
TRBJ2-2 TRBV11-3 NA NA NA CASSSVRGGGSCFF
TRBJ2-5 TRBV12-3/TRBV12-4 many TRBD1 TGTGCCAGCAGTTTGGACGTTGGGACAGGGGAAGAGACCCAGTACTTC CASSLDVGTGEETQYF
TRBJ2-7 TRBV5-6 NA NA TGTGCCAGCAGCTTGGGGACAACCTACGAGCAGTACTTC CASSLGTTYEQYF
TRBJ2-1 TRBV10-3 many NA TGTGCCATCCAAAGGGGGGGCAGCAACAATGAGCAGTTCTTC CAIQRGGSNNEQFF
TRBJ2-2 TRBV11-1 NA TRBD1 TGTGTCAGCAGCAACAGGGGAGAGAACACCGGGAAGCTGTTTTTT CVSSNRGENTGKLFF
TRBJ2-1 TRBV29-1 NA TRBD1 TGCAGCGTTGGGACAGGAGACTACAATGAGCAGTTCTTC CSVGTGDYNEQFF
TRBJ1-2 TRBV6-6 NA TRBD1 TGTGCCAGCAGAGGCGATGGACAGGGGATAAATGGCTACACCTTC CASRGDGQGINGYTF
TRBJ1-5 TRBV6-2/TRBV6-3 NA NA TGTGCCAGCAGCGAGGGGACAAGCAATCAGCCCCTGCATTTT CASSEGTSNQPLHF
TRBJ1-2 TRBV4-3 NA NA TGCGCCAGCAGCCAAGGGACAGACAACTATGGCTACACCTTC CASSQGTDNYGYTF